The sequence of this T cell receptor (beta chain) was determined in a study of Graves' ophthalmopathy and Graves' hyperthyroidism. Amplification from RNA transcripts yielded the TCR beta CDR3 regions. Investigators did first-round RT-PCR with HTBI primers, then second-round multiplex PCR. TCRdb passed the multiplex PCR reads through MiXCR, listing each CDR3 protein once. The sample yields about 740,000 distinct CDR3 sequences, 40% seen once. Pregnant or lactating patients and those with other autoimmune diseases or uncontrolled infections were excluded. PBMCs were isolated from an approximately 10 ml sample of fresh peripheral blood. Trimming shortened V by 5 bases and J by 2 bases, and 18 bases separated the two germline ends. The CDR3 loop spans 16 amino acids. In germline, CDR1 is LNHDA, CDR2 SQIVND (reference sequence).

The V call is TRBV19, the J call TRBJ1-1; D gene ambiguous. Sequencing was performed on peripheral blood. The TCR was taken from an adult man with Graves' ophthalmopathy. CDR3 sequence reads: CASSFSRGGRNTEAFF. The CDR3, as DNA: TGTGCCAGTAGTTTCTCGCGAGGAGGTCGTAACACTGAAGCTTTCTTT.